The source of this TCR beta chain is a study of T cell responses to AZD1222 COVID-19 vaccine. Study results and limitations: Among the donors, most were white British and more were female, and clonal diversity was possibly underestimated.

The assay was immunoSEQ multiplex PCR, and TCRdb's table has in-frame clones only and misses some. The table records fewer than 120,000 clones, around 85% of them present only once. The germline gives CDR1 MDHEN, CDR2 SYDVKM. The CDR3 extends over 12 amino acids. With 5 bases removed from V and 8 bases from J, the gap between germline ends came to 7 bases. This clone was recorded once. The antigen remains unidentified. V usage is TRBV28 and J usage is TRBJ1-6, with D maybe TRBD1 (6 bases). The receptor's source is an adult in good health. The sample in question was peripheral blood, obtained on day 0 of AZD1222 vaccination. CDR3 amino acids: CASSTGYSPLHF. CDR3 bases: TGTGCCAGCAGTACAGGGTATTCACCCCTCCACTTT.